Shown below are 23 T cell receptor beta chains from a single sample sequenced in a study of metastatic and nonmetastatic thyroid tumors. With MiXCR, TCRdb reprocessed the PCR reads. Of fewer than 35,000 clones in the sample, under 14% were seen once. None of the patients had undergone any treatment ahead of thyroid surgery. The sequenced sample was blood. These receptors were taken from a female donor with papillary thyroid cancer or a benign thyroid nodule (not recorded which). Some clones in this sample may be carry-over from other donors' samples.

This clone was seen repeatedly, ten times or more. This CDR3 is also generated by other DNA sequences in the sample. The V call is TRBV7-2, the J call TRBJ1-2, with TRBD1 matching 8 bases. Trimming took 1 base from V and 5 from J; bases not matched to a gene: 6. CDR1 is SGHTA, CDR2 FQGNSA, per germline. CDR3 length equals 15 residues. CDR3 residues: CASSLGQGAFYGYTF. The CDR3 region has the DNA TGTGCCAGCAGCTTAGGGCAGGGGGCGTTTTATGGCTACACCTTC.

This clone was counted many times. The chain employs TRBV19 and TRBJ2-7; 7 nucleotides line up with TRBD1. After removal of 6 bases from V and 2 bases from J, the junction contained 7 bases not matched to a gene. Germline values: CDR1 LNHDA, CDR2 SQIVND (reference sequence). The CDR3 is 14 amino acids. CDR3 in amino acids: CASSPTGSTYEQYF. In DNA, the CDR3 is TGTGCCAGTAGCCCGACAGGGAGTACCTACGAGCAGTACTTC.

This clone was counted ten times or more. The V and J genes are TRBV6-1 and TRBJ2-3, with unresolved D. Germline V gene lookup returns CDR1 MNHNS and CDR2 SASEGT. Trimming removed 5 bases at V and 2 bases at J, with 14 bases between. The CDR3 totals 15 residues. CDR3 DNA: TGTGCCAGCAGTTCCCGGGCGTACTACACAGATACGCAGTATTTT. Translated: CASSSRAYYTDTQYF.

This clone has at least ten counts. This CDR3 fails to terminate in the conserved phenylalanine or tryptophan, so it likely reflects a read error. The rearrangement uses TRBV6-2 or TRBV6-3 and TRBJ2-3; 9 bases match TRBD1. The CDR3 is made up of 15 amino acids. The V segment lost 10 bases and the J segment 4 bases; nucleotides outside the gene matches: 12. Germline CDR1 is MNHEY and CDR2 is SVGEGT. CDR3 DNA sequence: TGTGCCACTAAAGGGGGACAGGGACGTGCAGATACGCAGTATTCT. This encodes CATKGGQGRADTQYS.

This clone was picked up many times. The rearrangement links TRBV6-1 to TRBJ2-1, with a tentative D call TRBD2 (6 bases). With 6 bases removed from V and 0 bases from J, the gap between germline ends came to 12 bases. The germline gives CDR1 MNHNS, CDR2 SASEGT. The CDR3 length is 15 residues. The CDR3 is CASSFAGSSYNEQFF. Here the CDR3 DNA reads TGTGCCAGCAGCTTCGCGGGAAGCTCCTACAATGAGCAGTTCTTC.

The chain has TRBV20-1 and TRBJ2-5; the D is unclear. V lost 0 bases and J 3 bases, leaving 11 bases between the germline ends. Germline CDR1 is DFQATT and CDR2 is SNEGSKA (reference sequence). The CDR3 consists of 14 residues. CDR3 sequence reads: CSARDRGGKETQYF. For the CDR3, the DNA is TGCAGTGCTAGAGATCGAGGCGGAAAAGAGACCCAGTACTTC.

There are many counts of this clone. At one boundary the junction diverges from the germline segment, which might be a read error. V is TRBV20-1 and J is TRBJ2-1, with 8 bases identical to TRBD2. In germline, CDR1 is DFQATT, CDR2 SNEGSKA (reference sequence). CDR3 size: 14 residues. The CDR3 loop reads CSARDPTGGNLVVF. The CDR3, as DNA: TGCAGTGCTAGAGATCCCACGGGAGGGAATTTGGTGGTCTTC.

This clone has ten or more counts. CDR3 loop: CSALAQTPHGYTF. As DNA, the CDR3 is TGCAGTGCCCTCGCGCAGACACCTCATGGCTACACCTTC. V usage is TRBV20-1 and J usage is TRBJ1-2; no clear D. Germline V lookup: CDR1 DFQATT, CDR2 SNEGSKA (reference sequence). This CDR3 comprises 13 residues. Trimming removed 6 bases at V and 6 bases at J, with 17 bases between.

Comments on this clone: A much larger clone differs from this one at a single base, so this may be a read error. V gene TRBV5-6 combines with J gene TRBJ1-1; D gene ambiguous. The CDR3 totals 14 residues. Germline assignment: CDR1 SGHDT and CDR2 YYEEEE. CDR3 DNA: TGTGCCAGCAGGGACGGGCCCGGGAACACTGGAGCTTTCTTT. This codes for CASRDGPGNTGAFF.

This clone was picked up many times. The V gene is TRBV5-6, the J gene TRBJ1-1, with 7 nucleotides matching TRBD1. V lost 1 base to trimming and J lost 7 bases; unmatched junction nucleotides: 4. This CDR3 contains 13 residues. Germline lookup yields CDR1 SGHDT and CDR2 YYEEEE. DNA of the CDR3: TGTGCCAGCAGCTTGCAGGGGGTGGGTGAAGCTTTCTTT. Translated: CASSLQGVGEAFF. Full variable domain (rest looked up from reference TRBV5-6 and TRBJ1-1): DAGVTQSPTHLIKTRGQQVTLRCSPKSGHDTVSWYQQALGQGPQFIFQYYEEEERQRGNFPDRFSGHQFPNYSSELNVNALLLGDSALYLCASSLQGVGEAFFGQGTRLTVV.

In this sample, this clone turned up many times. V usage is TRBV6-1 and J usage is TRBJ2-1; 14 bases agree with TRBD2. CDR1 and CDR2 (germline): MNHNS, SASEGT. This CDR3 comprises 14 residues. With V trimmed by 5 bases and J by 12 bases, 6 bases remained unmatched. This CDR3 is CASSPGLAGGGQFF. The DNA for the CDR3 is TGTGCCAGCAGTCCTGGACTAGCGGGGGGCGGGCAGTTCTTC.

Written as DNA, the CDR3 is TGTGCCAGCAGCGGAAGAGGTCCCCCCCGGTTAGATACGCAGTATTTT. Residues: CASSGRGPPRLDTQYF. The V call is TRBV9, the J call TRBJ2-3; no reliable D call. The ends were cut back, 3 bases at V and 5 bases at J, with 19 bases in the middle. This CDR3 has 16 amino acids. CDR1 and CDR2 from the germline V gene are SGDLS and YYNGEE.

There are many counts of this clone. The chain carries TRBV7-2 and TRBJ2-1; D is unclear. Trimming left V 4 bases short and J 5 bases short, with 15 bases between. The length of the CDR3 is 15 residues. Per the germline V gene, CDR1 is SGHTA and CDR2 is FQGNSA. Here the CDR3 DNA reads TGTGCCAGCAGCTCGGCTAGACCCGCCGACAATGAGCAGTTCTTC. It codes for CASSSARPADNEQFF.

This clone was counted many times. CDR3 nucleotides: TGTGCCAGCTCACCACCGTTACGGAACAGCTCGAACTACCCCACCTACGAGCAGTACTTC. Its translation is CASSPPLRNSSNYPTYEQYF. This chain links TRBV18 with TRBJ2-7; D call uncertain. The CDR3 contains 20 residues. Germline assignment: CDR1 KGHSH and CDR2 LQKENI. Deletions cut 0 bases from V and 2 bases from J, with 26 bases between.

As DNA, the CDR3 is TGTGCCAGCAGTCCCAGGGGACATATTGAAGCTTTCTTT. This gives the protein CASSPRGHIEAFF. The genes are TRBV6-1 and TRBJ1-1; TRBD1 might be the D (6 bases). Trimming left V 5 bases short and J 7 bases short, with 14 bases between. CDR1 MNHNS and CDR2 SASEGT come from the germline V gene. This CDR3 has 13 amino acids.

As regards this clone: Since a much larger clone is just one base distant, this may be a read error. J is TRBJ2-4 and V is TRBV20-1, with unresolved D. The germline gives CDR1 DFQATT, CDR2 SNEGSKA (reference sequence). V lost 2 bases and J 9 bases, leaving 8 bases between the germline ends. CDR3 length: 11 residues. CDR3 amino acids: CSARQESIQYF. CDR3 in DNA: TGCAGTGCTAGACAGGAAAGCATTCAGTACTTC.

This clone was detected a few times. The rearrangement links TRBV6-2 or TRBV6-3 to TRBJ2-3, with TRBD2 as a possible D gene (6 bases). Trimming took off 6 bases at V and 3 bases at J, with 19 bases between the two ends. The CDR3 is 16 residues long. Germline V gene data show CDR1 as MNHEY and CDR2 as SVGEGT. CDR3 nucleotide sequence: TGTGCCAGCAGCCGACCCGGGACTTGGGGTACAGATACGCAGTATTTT. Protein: CASSRPGTWGTDTQYF.

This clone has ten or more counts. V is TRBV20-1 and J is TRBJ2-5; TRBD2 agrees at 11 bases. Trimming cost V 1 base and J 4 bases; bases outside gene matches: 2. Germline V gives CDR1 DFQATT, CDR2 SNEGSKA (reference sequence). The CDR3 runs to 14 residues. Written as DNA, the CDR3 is TGCAGTGCTAGAGTAGCGGGAGGGTCAGAGACCCAGTACTTC. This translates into CSARVAGGSETQYF.

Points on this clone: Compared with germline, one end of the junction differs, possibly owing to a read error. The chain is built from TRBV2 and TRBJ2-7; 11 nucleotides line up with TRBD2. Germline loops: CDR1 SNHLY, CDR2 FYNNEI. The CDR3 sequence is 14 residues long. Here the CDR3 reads CASRPGLAAYERYF. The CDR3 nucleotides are TGTGCCAGCAGACCGGGACTAGCGGCCTACGAGCGGTACTTC.

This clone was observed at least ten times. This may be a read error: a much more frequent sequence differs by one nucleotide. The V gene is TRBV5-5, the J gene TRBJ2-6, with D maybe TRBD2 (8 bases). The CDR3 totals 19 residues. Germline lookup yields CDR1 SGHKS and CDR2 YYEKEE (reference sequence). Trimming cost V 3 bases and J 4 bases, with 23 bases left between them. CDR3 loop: CASSSGQAGGMVGANVLTF. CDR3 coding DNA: TGTGCCAGCAGCTCCGGACAGGCGGGGGGTATGGTAGGGGCCAACGTCCTGACTTTC.

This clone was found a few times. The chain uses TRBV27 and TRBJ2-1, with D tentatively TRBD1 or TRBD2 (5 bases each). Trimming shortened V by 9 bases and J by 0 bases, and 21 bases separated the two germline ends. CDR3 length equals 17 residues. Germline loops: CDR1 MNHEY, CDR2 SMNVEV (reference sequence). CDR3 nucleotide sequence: TGTGCCAGTTCACCCGGGGCAGGGCCCAGCTCCTACAATGAGCAGTTCTTC. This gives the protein CASSPGAGPSSYNEQFF.

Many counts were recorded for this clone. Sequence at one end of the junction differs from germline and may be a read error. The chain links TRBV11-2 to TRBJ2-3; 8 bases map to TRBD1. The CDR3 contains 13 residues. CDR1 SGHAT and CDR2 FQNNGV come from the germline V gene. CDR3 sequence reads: CASSLDGTGTQYF. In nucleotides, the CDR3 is TGTGCCAGCAGCTTAGATGGGACAGGTACGCAGTATTTT.

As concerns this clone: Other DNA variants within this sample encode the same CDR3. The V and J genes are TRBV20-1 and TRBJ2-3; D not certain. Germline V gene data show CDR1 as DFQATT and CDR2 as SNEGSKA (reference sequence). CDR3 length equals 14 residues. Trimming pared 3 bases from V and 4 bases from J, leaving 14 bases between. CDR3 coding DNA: TGCAGTGCTAGGGATAGAAGGCGCGCAGATACGCAGTATTTT. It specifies CSARDRRRADTQYF.